The entry below gives a single T cell receptor (beta chain) sequence along with its context. Its antigen is still unknown. No much larger clone is present one base from it, and per-base qualities are unavailable. This entry comes from a study of T-cell memory formation after mild COVID-19 (dated by TCRdb to the early 2020s). About the study as a whole: Most TCR sequence clusters were specific to one of the two donors. In a couple of donors, T-cell clones that expanded and contracted after mild COVID-19 were tracked by sequencing TCRalpha and TCRbeta repertoires over time. The cohort was made up of two young adult volunteers, one female and one male, who were previously healthy. The paper's findings and limits, for the study overall: The study included only two mild cases, and larger cohorts that include severe cases with pre-infection samples were judged to be necessary. SARS-CoV-2 specificity was not confirmed for the second-wave clones peaking on day 37. Balanced CD4/CD8 phenotypes were observed for clones contracting from day 15 to 85, whereas a bias towards CD4+ was observed for a second wave of clones expanding from day 15 to 37. Contracting CD4+ clones turned up mainly in the CM and EM memory subsets, whereas EMRA was where CD8+ clones were enriched. Some responding clones were detected in pre-infection memory, suggesting pre-existing cross-reactive memory T cells joined the SARS-CoV-2 response.

Its CDR3 holds 18 amino acids, cysteine through phenylalanine. The DNA shown is the 54-base CDR3, in frame from base 1. The germline V gene gives CDR1 as SGHTA and CDR2 as FQGNSA. V is trimmed back by 4 bases and J by 3 bases, and the junction contains 12 bases that no gene match accounts for. These reads were obtained on an Illumina NovaSeq 6000. TCRalpha and TCRbeta cDNA libraries were built by 5'RACE with constant-segment primers, adding sample barcodes and unique molecular identifiers. RNA was extracted from every sample with Trizol reagent. Libraries were amplified in two PCR steps, with a second sample barcode and Illumina TruSeq adapters added in the second step. The libraries were sequenced on an Illumina NovaSeq using 2 x 150 bp paired-end reads. The authors' pipeline ran thus. The reads were demultiplexed and collapsed into UMI-guided consensus sequences using migec v1.2.7. With mixcr v2.1.11, UMI consensuses were aligned to TRA and TRB V and J templates and assembled into clonotypes. A clonotype was counted as expanded or contracted only when both edgeR and NoisET called the clonotype significant, with the noise models trained on biological replicates. edgeR calls used a false discovery rate-adjusted p below 0.01 and a log2 fold-change threshold of 1. As an exploratory analysis of dynamics, PCA with hierarchical clustering was applied to max-normalized trajectories of the 1000 most abundant clonotypes. Separately sequenced CD4+ and CD8+ repertoires were used to assign a CD4 or CD8 phenotype to each responding clone. TCRdb reanalyzed the raw reads on its own, using fastp at Q25 for trimming and MiXCR for clone calling, and kept in-frame beta chains. CDR3 protein duplicates are merged, each entry listing the most common genes and DNA. TCRdb assigned the V and J calls; the authors' analysis was not used. The sample yields about 610,000 distinct CDR3 sequences; roughly 17% were counted once. The ten largest clones represent 8.1% of the sample.

Ficoll-Paque density gradient centrifugation was the method used to isolate PBMCs. The source is an adult woman who had mild COVID-19 (a few samples of this study predate the infection). The sample titles of this study are shuffled in the database, so cell type and time point are left out; the donor was told from shared clones. The specimen sequenced was PBMCs or a T cell subset sorted from them (not recorded which). Here the chain combines TRBV7-2 and TRBJ2-7, with TRBD2 matching 13 junction bases. The sequence in DNA is TGTGCCAGCAGCTCCAAAGGGACTAGCGGGGCAAAAGTCTACGAGCAGTACTTC. It translates as CASSSKGTSGAKVYEQYF.